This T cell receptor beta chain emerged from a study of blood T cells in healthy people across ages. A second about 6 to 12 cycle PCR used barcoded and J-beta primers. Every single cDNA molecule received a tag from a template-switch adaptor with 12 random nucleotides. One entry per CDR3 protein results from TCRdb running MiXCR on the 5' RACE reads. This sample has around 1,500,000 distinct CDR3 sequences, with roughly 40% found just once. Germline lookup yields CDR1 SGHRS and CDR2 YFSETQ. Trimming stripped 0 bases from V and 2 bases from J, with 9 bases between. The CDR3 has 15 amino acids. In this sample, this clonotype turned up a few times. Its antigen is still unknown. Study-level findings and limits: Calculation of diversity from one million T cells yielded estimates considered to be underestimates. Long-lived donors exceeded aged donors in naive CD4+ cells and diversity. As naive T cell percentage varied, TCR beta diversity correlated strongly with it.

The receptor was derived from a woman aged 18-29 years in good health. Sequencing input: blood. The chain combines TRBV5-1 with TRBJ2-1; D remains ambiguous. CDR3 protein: CASSLAERAYNEQFF. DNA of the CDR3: TGCGCCAGCAGCTTGGCGGAGCGAGCCTACAATGAGCAGTTCTTC.